These 23 T cell receptor beta chains share one sample of origin, sequenced in a study of OX40 agonist ivuxolimab in advanced cancers. Assay: immunoSEQ multiplex PCR; the TCRdb copy retains only in-frame clones and omits some. The sample consists of about 48,000 clones, about 93% of them appearing once. This specimen consisted of CD4+ or CD8+ T cells sorted from blood, obtained in a trial of the OX40 agonist ivuxolimab. Receptors originate from an adult with an advanced solid tumor such as melanoma, head and neck, liver or kidney cancer.

The rearrangement links TRBV4-1 to TRBJ2-7; TRBD2 is a possible D gene (6 bases). Judging by the DNA end, TRBJ2-1 fits better; the J call may be wrong. The CDR3 is made up of 13 amino acids. Per the germline V gene, CDR1 is MGHRA and CDR2 is YSYEKL. The DNA for the CDR3 is TGCGCCAGCAGCCAAGATCTGACCGGGGGGCAGTTCTTC. This translates into CASSQDLTGGQFF.

This sequence joins TRBV5-6 and TRBJ1-6; a possible D gene is TRBD1 (6 bases). Deletions cut 2 bases from V and 5 bases from J, with 11 bases between. CDR3 length: 15 amino acids. CDR1 is SGHDT, CDR2 YYEEEE, per germline. The CDR3 region has the DNA TGTGCCAGCAGCTTCAGGACAGCCAATAATTCACCCCTCCACTTT. Amino acid sequence: CASSFRTANNSPLHF.

This clone has only one observation. The J gene is TRBJ1-1, the V gene TRBV5-1; D unclear. CDR1 and CDR2 from the germline V gene are SGHRS and YFSETQ. This CDR3 is 13 amino acids long. V gave up 2 bases and J gave up 1 base, with 6 bases separating them. The CDR3 loop is CASSLTANTEAFF. Written as DNA, the CDR3 is TGCGCCAGCAGCTTAACGGCGAACACTGAAGCTTTCTTT.

V usage is TRBV10-1 and J usage is TRBJ2-3, with 8 bases identical to TRBD2. The length of the CDR3 is 14 residues. With 4 bases clipped from V and 5 bases from J, the junction kept 5 bases outside the gene matches. The germline V gene has CDR1 WNHNN and CDR2 SYGVQD (reference sequence). Written as DNA, the CDR3 is TGCGCCAGCAGTGGCCCGGGGGGGCAAGATACGCAGTATTTT. Residues: CASSGPGGQDTQYF.

This clone was picked up a small number of times. The V gene is TRBV5-8, the J gene TRBJ2-7; 7 bases align to TRBD1. The CDR3 consists of 15 residues. V lost 0 bases, J lost 2 bases, and 5 bases stayed unmatched. Looked up from germline, CDR1 is SGHTS and CDR2 is YDEGEE. DNA for the CDR3: TGTGCCAGCAGCTTGGAGCCAACAGGGGCCTACGAGCAGTACGTC. Translated: CASSLEPTGAYEQYV.

The rearrangement uses TRBV19 and TRBJ2-7; perhaps TRBD2 as D (5 bases). CDR3 length equals 15 residues. The germline gives CDR1 LNHDA, CDR2 SQIVND (reference sequence). Trimming stripped 6 bases from V and 5 bases from J, with 20 bases between. The CDR3 region is CASSPAGGLLHEQYF. CDR3 sequence (DNA): TGTGCCAGTAGCCCCGCGGGCGGTTTGCTCCACGAGCAGTACTTC.

This chain connects TRBV11-2 to TRBJ2-5; D might be TRBD2 (6 bases). The V gene's germline CDR1 is SGHAT and CDR2 FQNNGV. Trimming removed 5 bases at V and 10 bases at J, with 17 bases between. This CDR3 has 13 residues. The DNA of the CDR3 is TGTGCCAGCAGCCCCGGGGGACGACAAGACCAGTACTTC. It specifies CASSPGGRQDQYF.

V gene TRBV11-2 combines with J gene TRBJ1-1, with D possibly being TRBD1 (5 bases). CDR3 length equals 11 residues. V gave up 8 bases and J gave up 4 bases, with 8 bases separating them. The germline gives CDR1 SGHAT, CDR2 FQNNGV. The CDR3 loop reads CASGGGTEAFF. CDR3 in DNA: TGTGCCAGCGGGGGGGGCACTGAAGCTTTCTTT.

V gene TRBV7-9 combines with J gene TRBJ2-4, with a weak D call TRBD2 (6 bases). Germline CDR1 SEHNR, CDR2 FQNEAQ (reference sequence). The CDR3 loop spans 14 amino acids. V was clipped by 1 base and J by 9 bases, with 13 bases between them. CDR3 loop: CASSLGQTEGIQYF. CDR3 DNA sequence: TGTGCCAGCAGCTTAGGACAAACGGAGGGCATTCAGTACTTC.

The chain combines TRBV11-2 with TRBJ1-1; D uncertain. V was trimmed by 5 bases and J by 2 bases, leaving 6 bases between them. Germline V CDR1 and CDR2: SGHAT, FQNNGV. The CDR3 has 12 amino acids. CDR3 residues: CASSPDNTEAFF. CDR3 coding DNA: TGTGCCAGCAGCCCCGACAACACTGAAGCTTTCTTT. Based on the CDR3 plus reference TRBV11-2 and TRBJ1-1, the full variable domain is EAGVAQSPRYKIIEKRQSVAFWCNPISGHATLYWYQQILGQGPKLLIQFQNNGVVDDSQLPKDRFSAERLKGVDSTLKIQPAKLEDSAVYLCASSPDNTEAFFGQGTRLTVV.

The genes are TRBV5-4 and TRBJ1-2; weak D call: TRBD1 (6 bases). V was clipped by 1 base and J by 6 bases, with 19 bases between them. The CDR3 consists of 16 residues. CDR1 and CDR2 from the germline V gene are SGHNT and YYREEE (reference sequence). In nucleotides, the CDR3 is TGTGCCAGCAGCTTGTCTCCCCAGGGGAGGATTGATGGCTACACCTTC. Its protein is CASSLSPQGRIDGYTF.

This chain links TRBV2 with TRBJ1-2, with D unresolved. V was clipped by 4 bases and J by 7 bases, with 4 bases between them. Germline V CDR1 and CDR2: SNHLY, FYNNEI. The CDR3 consists of 10 residues. CDR3 sequence: CASSGGGYTF. The CDR3 coding sequence is TGTGCCAGCAGTGGAGGTGGCTACACCTTC.

V gene TRBV27 combines with J gene TRBJ2-3; 7 bases are shared with TRBD2. Germline V gene lookup returns CDR1 MNHEY and CDR2 SMNVEV (reference sequence). The trim removed 6 bases at V and 7 bases at J, leaving 22 bases unmatched. This CDR3 has 18 residues. CDR3 amino acids: CASSNGRDRDRAMYTQYF. For the CDR3, the DNA is TGTGCCAGCAGCAATGGGAGGGACCGGGATCGTGCCATGTATACGCAGTATTTT.

This chain joins TRBV6-4 and TRBJ2-3; 9 positions agree with TRBD2. Germline CDR1 is MRHNA and CDR2 is SNTAGT. V lost 4 bases and J lost 5; bases outside the gene matches: 10. This CDR3 has 16 residues. This CDR3 reads CASSARGGALGDTQYF. CDR3 nucleotide sequence: TGTGCCAGCAGTGCCCGCGGGGGGGCCCTCGGAGATACGCAGTATTTT.

This rearrangement joins TRBV4-1 to TRBJ1-5; D is unresolved. V was pared by 0 bases and J by 5 bases, with 11 bases between. The CDR3 totals 15 residues. Germline V lookup: CDR1 MGHRA, CDR2 YSYEKL. The CDR3 region is CASSQEDLGDQPQHF. The CDR3 coding sequence is TGCGCCAGCAGCCAAGAGGACCTGGGAGATCAGCCCCAGCATTTT.

The chain links TRBV6-1 to TRBJ1-6, with D maybe TRBD1 (6 bases). Trimming removed 0 bases at V and 6 bases at J, with 15 bases between. Germline V gene lookup returns CDR1 MNHNS and CDR2 SASEGT. There are 17 residues in the CDR3. The CDR3 protein is CASSEAPNWTANSPLHF. In DNA, the CDR3 is TGTGCCAGCAGTGAAGCCCCTAACTGGACAGCTAATTCACCCCTCCACTTT.

The count of this clone is one. The chain joins TRBV7-2 to TRBJ2-3, with TRBD1 identical over 7 bases. Germline assignment: CDR1 SGHTA and CDR2 FQGNSA. J was trimmed by 3 bases and V by 4 bases; bases with no gene match: 4. This CDR3 contains 14 residues. The CDR3 reads CASSWRTGTDTQYF. DNA for the CDR3: TGTGCCAGCAGCTGGAGGACAGGAACAGATACGCAGTATTTT.

The V and J genes are TRBV29-1 and TRBJ1-2, with D unresolved. This CDR3 region has 11 residues. V lost 5 bases to trimming and J lost 4 bases, with 8 bases between them. CDR1 and CDR2 (germline): SQVTM, ANQGSEA. This chain's CDR3 is CSVLDGYGYTF. CDR3 nucleotide sequence: TGCAGCGTTTTGGACGGCTATGGCTACACCTTC.

V usage is TRBV7-9 and J usage is TRBJ2-1; D possibly corresponds to TRBD2 (5 bases). The V end was cut by 5 bases, the J end by 4 bases, with 15 bases between. The CDR3 runs to 15 residues. Germline V gene data show CDR1 as SEHNR and CDR2 as FQNEAQ (reference sequence). CDR3 region: CASSHAGMPYNEQFF. Here the CDR3 DNA reads TGTGCCAGCAGCCACGCCGGGATGCCGTACAATGAGCAGTTCTTC.

The chain couples TRBV19 to TRBJ2-3; 10 bases line up with TRBD2. This CDR3 comprises 18 residues. The V segment lost 6 bases and the J segment 2 bases; nucleotides outside the gene matches: 14. Germline V gene lookup returns CDR1 LNHDA and CDR2 SQIVND (reference sequence). The CDR3 DNA reads as TGTGCCAGTAGATCGGGACTAGCGATCCGATCTTACACAGATACGCAGTATTTT. Its protein product is CASRSGLAIRSYTDTQYF.

The chain links TRBV7-9 to TRBJ2-7, with D perhaps TRBD1 (5 bases). The CDR3 totals 14 residues. Germline V gives CDR1 SEHNR, CDR2 FQNEAQ (reference sequence). V was clipped by 2 bases and J by 3 bases, with 11 bases between them. CDR3 region: CASSLSMTDYEQYV. CDR3 DNA sequence: TGTGCCAGCAGCTTATCGATGACAGACTACGAGCAGTACGTC.

This clone showed up just once. The chain employs TRBV29-1 and TRBJ2-7; D possibly corresponds to TRBD1 (6 bases). Germline CDR1 is SQVTM and CDR2 is ANQGSEA. Between the trimmed V and J ends, which lost 6 bases and 4 bases, there was a span of 10 bases. The CDR3 extends over 11 amino acids. CDR3 DNA: TGCAGCGTCGATGACAGGTACGAGCAGTACTTC. Translating it yields CSVDDRYEQYF.

The CDR3 nucleotides read TGTGCCAGCAGCCAAGATCCCGGACTTGCGAACACCGGGGAGCTGTTTTTT. Translating gives CASSQDPGLANTGELFF. The chain has TRBV4-2 and TRBJ2-2; a weak D match, TRBD2 (5 bases). The CDR3 spans 17 residues. V was shortened by 0 bases and J by 0 bases, with 11 bases between the two germline ends. The V gene's germline CDR1 is LGHNA and CDR2 YNFKEQ.